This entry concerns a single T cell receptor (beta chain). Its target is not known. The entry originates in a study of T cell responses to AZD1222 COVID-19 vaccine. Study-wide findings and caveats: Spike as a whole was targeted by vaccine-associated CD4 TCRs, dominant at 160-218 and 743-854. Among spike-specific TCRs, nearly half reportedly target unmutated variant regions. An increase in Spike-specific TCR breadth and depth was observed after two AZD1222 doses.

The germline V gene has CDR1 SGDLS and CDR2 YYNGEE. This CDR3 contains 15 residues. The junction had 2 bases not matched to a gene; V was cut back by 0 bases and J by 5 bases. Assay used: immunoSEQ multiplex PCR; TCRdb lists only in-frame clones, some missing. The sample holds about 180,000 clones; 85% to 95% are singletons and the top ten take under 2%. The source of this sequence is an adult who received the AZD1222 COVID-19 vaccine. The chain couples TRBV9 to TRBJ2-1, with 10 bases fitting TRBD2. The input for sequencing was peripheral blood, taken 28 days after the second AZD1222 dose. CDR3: CASSVELAGNNEQFF. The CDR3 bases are TGTGCCAGCAGCGTAGAACTAGCGGGAAACAATGAGCAGTTCTTC.